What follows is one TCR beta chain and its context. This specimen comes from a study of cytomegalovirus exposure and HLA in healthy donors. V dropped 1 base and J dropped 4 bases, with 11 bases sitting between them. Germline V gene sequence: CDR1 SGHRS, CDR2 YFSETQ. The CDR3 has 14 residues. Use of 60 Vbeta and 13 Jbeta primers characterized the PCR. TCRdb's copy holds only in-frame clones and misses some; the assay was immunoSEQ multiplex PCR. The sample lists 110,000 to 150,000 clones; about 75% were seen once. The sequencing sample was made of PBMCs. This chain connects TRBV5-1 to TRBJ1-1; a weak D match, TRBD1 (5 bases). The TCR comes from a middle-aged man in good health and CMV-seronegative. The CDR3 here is CASSLQGVATEAFF. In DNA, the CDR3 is TGCGCCAGCAGCTTGCAAGGGGTGGCCACTGAAGCTTTCTTT.